This TCR beta chain was identified during a study of regulatory T cells in long-lasting Graves disease. Per germline, CDR1 DFQATT and CDR2 SNEGSKA (reference sequence). The V and J ends lost 6 bases and 1 base respectively, with 19 bases between them. The CDR3 has 16 residues. Time point described: newly diagnosed GD, antithyroid drugs for less than 3 months. TCR sequences were obtained from RNA taken from PBMCs. This clonotype has a handful of counts. To make TCR beta libraries, researchers used iRepertoire HTBI primers and Arm-PCR of CDR3 regions. Via MiXCR, TCRdb re-called the multiplex PCR reads, giving one row per CDR3 protein. Of 680,000 or so distinct CDR3 sequences in the sample, roughly 15% were seen once. These data were also filed under a second study, of T cells in Graves' hyperthyroidism and ophthalmopathy. This second report adds: Not enrolled were patients with uncontrolled infection, other autoimmune disease, pregnancy or lactation.

The source is a woman aged 30 to 39 with Graves disease. V and J are TRBV20-1 and TRBJ2-1, with a tentative D call TRBD2 (6 bases). The sequences come from peripheral blood mononuclear cells (PBMCs), collected at new diagnosis, from a patient treated with antithyroid drugs. The chain's CDR3 is CSATPSVGPSYNEQFF. In DNA form, the CDR3 reads TGCAGTGCCACTCCTAGCGTGGGGCCTTCCTACAATGAGCAGTTCTTC.